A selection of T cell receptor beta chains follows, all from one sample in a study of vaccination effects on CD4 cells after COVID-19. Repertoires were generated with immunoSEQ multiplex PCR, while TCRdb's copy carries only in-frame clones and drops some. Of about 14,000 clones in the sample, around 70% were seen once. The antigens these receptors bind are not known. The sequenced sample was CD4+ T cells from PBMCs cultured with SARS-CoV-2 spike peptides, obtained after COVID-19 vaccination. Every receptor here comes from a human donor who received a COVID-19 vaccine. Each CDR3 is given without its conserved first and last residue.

CDR3aa: ASSGLSGQPQH
v_gene: TRBV9
j_gene: TRBJ1-5

CDR3aa: AISGLAGTTNTGELF
v_gene: TRBV10-3
j_gene: TRBJ2-2

CDR3aa: ASSLAIAGGPQETQY
v_gene: TRBV5-1
j_gene: TRBJ2-5

CDR3aa: ASSPHRSNQPQH
v_gene: TRBV6-5
j_gene: TRBJ1-5

CDR3aa: ASSIYEQY
v_gene: TRBV2
j_gene: TRBJ2-7

CDR3aa: ASSSILTSGTYEQY
v_gene: TRBV7-9
j_gene: TRBJ2-7

CDR3aa: ASSHLVQGKETQY
v_gene: TRBV3-1/TRBV3-2
j_gene: TRBJ2-5

CDR3aa: ASGTGGGPSYEQY
v_gene: TRBV28
j_gene: TRBJ2-7

CDR3aa: ASSVEGSGQGVNEQF
v_gene: TRBV9
j_gene: TRBJ2-1

CDR3aa: ASSSTGASGELF
v_gene: TRBV11-3
j_gene: TRBJ2-2

CDR3aa: ASSPQGPGRNYGYT
v_gene: TRBV5-1
j_gene: TRBJ1-2

CDR3aa: ASSESGFGKNIQY
v_gene: TRBV25-1
j_gene: TRBJ2-4

CDR3aa: ASSFWKGQGGVGELF
v_gene: TRBV28
j_gene: TRBJ2-2

CDR3aa: ASSLAGGVYEQY
v_gene: TRBV5-6
j_gene: TRBJ2-7

CDR3aa: ASSLESGSHYGYT
v_gene: TRBV11-2
j_gene: TRBJ1-2

CDR3aa: ASSRTGETQY
v_gene: TRBV3-1/TRBV3-2
j_gene: TRBJ2-5

CDR3aa: ASSLRDRYYEQY
v_gene: TRBV5-6
j_gene: TRBJ2-7

CDR3aa: ASSGANVLT
v_gene: TRBV3-1/TRBV3-2
j_gene: TRBJ2-6

CDR3aa: ASSEVRGGPYEQY
v_gene: TRBV6-1
j_gene: TRBJ2-7

CDR3aa: ASSQGTGLNQPQH
v_gene: TRBV4-2
j_gene: TRBJ1-5

CDR3aa: ASSITGTSRFYEQY
v_gene: TRBV19
j_gene: TRBJ2-7

CDR3aa: ASSEVHQPQH
v_gene: TRBV6-1
j_gene: TRBJ1-5

CDR3aa: ASRQSLSGSGGADADTQY
v_gene: TRBV6-7
j_gene: TRBJ2-3

CDR3aa: AISESQDHEQY
v_gene: TRBV10-3
j_gene: TRBJ2-7

CDR3aa: ASKWGYEQY
v_gene: TRBV2
j_gene: TRBJ2-7

CDR3aa: ASSPSGGGTYEQY
v_gene: TRBV19
j_gene: TRBJ2-7

CDR3aa: ASSHKTGGGREQY
v_gene: TRBV4-1
j_gene: TRBJ2-4

CDR3aa: ASSLATIGDSYEQY
v_gene: TRBV7-6
j_gene: TRBJ2-7

CDR3aa: ASSLFGRGGNEQF
v_gene: TRBV5-4
j_gene: TRBJ2-1

CDR3aa: ASSRTGGIQETQY
v_gene: TRBV2
j_gene: TRBJ2-5

CDR3aa: ASSPGQGGGTGELF
v_gene: TRBV7-7
j_gene: TRBJ2-2

CDR3aa: AWSDSGSEQY
v_gene: TRBV30
j_gene: TRBJ2-7

CDR3aa: ASSLVPTNTEAF
v_gene: TRBV5-1
j_gene: TRBJ1-1

CDR3aa: ASSKGQASGNTIY
v_gene: TRBV6-1
j_gene: TRBJ1-3

CDR3aa: AWSRRGEQF
v_gene: TRBV30
j_gene: TRBJ2-1

CDR3aa: ASSYEGRDTEAF
v_gene: TRBV6-5
j_gene: TRBJ1-1

CDR3aa: AWSVLAVYEQY
v_gene: TRBV30
j_gene: TRBJ2-7

CDR3aa: AIRPQGLQDSPLH
v_gene: TRBV10-3
j_gene: TRBJ1-6

CDR3aa: ASSPIGGGSGELF
v_gene: TRBV6-2/TRBV6-3
j_gene: TRBJ2-2

CDR3aa: SVSGAGGETQY
v_gene: TRBV29-1
j_gene: TRBJ2-5

CDR3aa: ASSYSIQGNSPLH
v_gene: TRBV6-5
j_gene: TRBJ1-6

CDR3aa: ASSKNNQPQH
v_gene: TRBV19
j_gene: TRBJ1-5

CDR3aa: ASSQAHRGNYGYT
v_gene: TRBV4-3
j_gene: TRBJ1-2

CDR3aa: ASSSLASGKVGTQY
v_gene: TRBV5-4
j_gene: TRBJ2-3

CDR3aa: ASSRSPGTGGEYEQY
v_gene: TRBV7-9
j_gene: TRBJ2-7

CDR3aa: ASSLVGDRNEKLF
v_gene: TRBV5-1
j_gene: TRBJ1-4

CDR3aa: ASSVGPPPTTEAF
v_gene: TRBV9
j_gene: TRBJ1-1

CDR3aa: AISPGQSNQPQH
v_gene: TRBV10-3
j_gene: TRBJ1-5

CDR3aa: ASSLAPGQADTQY
v_gene: TRBV5-1
j_gene: TRBJ2-3

CDR3aa: ASSSPDTYSYEQY
v_gene: TRBV28
j_gene: TRBJ2-7

CDR3aa: ASSADRSQGRGYGYT
v_gene: TRBV9
j_gene: TRBJ1-2

CDR3aa: ASSGDSHYGYT
v_gene: TRBV18
j_gene: TRBJ1-2

CDR3aa: AIGGTSGEEQF
v_gene: TRBV10-3
j_gene: TRBJ2-1

CDR3aa: ASSQDQEVYEQY
v_gene: TRBV4-1
j_gene: TRBJ2-7

CDR3aa: SVGSGNTIY
v_gene: TRBV29-1
j_gene: TRBJ1-3

CDR3aa: ASSPQLGTGELF
v_gene: TRBV7-2
j_gene: TRBJ2-2

CDR3aa: ASSSSWGTRALELF
v_gene: TRBV27
j_gene: TRBJ2-2

CDR3aa: ASSQGLGRADTQY
v_gene: TRBV14
j_gene: TRBJ2-3

CDR3aa: ASSYRGINTGELF
v_gene: TRBV6-5
j_gene: TRBJ2-2

CDR3aa: ASSLTGRGEQY
v_gene: TRBV5-5
j_gene: TRBJ2-7